This T cell receptor beta chain was recorded in a study of naive and memory T cell subsets. Two oligonucleotides, mixed equimolar, formed the beta constant-region primer covering TRBC1 and TRBC2. Ligated cDNA was amplified by four rounds of PCR with nested alpha and beta constant-region primers and SP2. MiXCR was run by TCRdb on the UMI-ligation and nested PCR reads, yielding one entry per CDR3 protein. The sample lists about 150,000 distinct CDR3 sequences, roughly 23% seen once, with around 0.097% in the top ten. Between the trimmed V and J ends, which lost 6 bases and 4 bases, there was a span of 8 bases. The CDR3 consists of 11 residues. Germline V gene lookup returns CDR1 SQVTM and CDR2 ANQGSEA. Notes on this clonotype: Its antigen is currently unknown.

Study-level results: A few larger clonotypes appeared in naive repertoires, especially CD8, possibly memory cells re-expressing CD45RA.

The chain is built from TRBV29-1 and TRBJ2-3; D is tentatively TRBD1 or TRBD2 (6 bases each). The TCR was taken from a human donor in good health. Source material: naive CD4+ T cells from blood. CDR3 bases: TGCAGCGTGAGGGGGGCAGATACGCAGTATTTT. It codes for CSVRGADTQYF.